One T cell receptor beta chain is described in this entry. The data belong to a study of low-dose radiotherapy and immunotherapy resistance in tumors. The time point here: after trial treatment. As to treatment: LDRT plus nivolumab, ipilimumab, low-dose cyclophosphamide and aspirin (RACIN trial). Germline lookup yields CDR1 KGHSH and CDR2 LQKENI. The CDR3 covers 15 residues. Trimming took 0 bases from V and 4 from J, leaving 10 bases between them. Amplification, which lasted 20 to 25 PCR cycles, used a constant-region primer and V-primer adapter to amplify TCRs. TCRdb ran MiXCR on the reads and lists one entry per CDR3 protein. There are 50,000 or so distinct CDR3 sequences in the sample; 33% occur only once, and under 8.5% lies in the top ten.

The sample consisted of PBMCs, taken after low-dose radiotherapy plus immunotherapy. The chain links TRBV18 to TRBJ2-1; D may match TRBD1 or TRBD2 (5 bases each). This receptor was taken from a male donor with rectosigmoid adenocarcinoma. Here the CDR3 DNA reads TGTGCCAGCTCACCACCGGATGGGGGTTACAATGAGCAGTTCTTC. Residues: CASSPPDGGYNEQFF.